The rows below give T cell receptor beta chains drawn from one sample of a study of blood T cell repertoires in COVID-19. Here immunoSEQ multiplex PCR was the method, and the copy in TCRdb shows in-frame clones only, minus some. The profile covers 250,000 or so clones, with around 89% appearing a single time and roughly 2% taken by the ten largest. Sequencing input: peripheral blood. Receptors originate from a woman aged 55-70 years with COVID-19, enrolled during active disease. CDR3s include the opening cysteine and the closing phenylalanine or tryptophan.

J | V | CDR3
TRBJ1-1 | TRBV27 | CASSVGAGSTEAFF
TRBJ1-5 | TRBV18 | CASSPSPPLSNQPQHF
TRBJ1-2 | TRBV6-5 | CASEDYRRVFGYTF
TRBJ1-3 | TRBV19 | CASSRAGQTNSGNTIYF
TRBJ1-2 | TRBV27 | CASSFGTAGYTF
TRBJ1-5 | TRBV6-5 | CASSRTRSSQPQHF
TRBJ2-7 | TRBV21-1 | CASGTNRDRPPRDSYEQYF
TRBJ1-2 | TRBV7-2 | CASSLAWLTYGYTF
TRBJ1-3 | TRBV6-2/TRBV6-3 | CASSGQPLFGNTIYF
TRBJ1-4 | TRBV3-1/TRBV3-2 | CASSQDRGRKLFF
TRBJ1-5 | TRBV5-5 | CASSLSAGQPQHF
TRBJ1-1 | TRBV7-9 | CASSSPGQGNTEAFF
TRBJ1-1 | TRBV19 | CASSINREGTEAFF
TRBJ2-1 | TRBV5-1 | CASSTVFRGNYNEQFF
TRBJ1-2 | TRBV6-5 | CASRPRSGRDYGYTF
TRBJ1-2 | TRBV7-8 | CASSPRVSHGYTF
TRBJ1-4 | TRBV4-2 | CASSRVTGSGEKLFF
TRBJ1-1 | TRBV7-9 | CASSRSLNTEAFF
TRBJ2-1 | TRBV9 | CASSVGGGAVDEQFF
TRBJ1-1 | TRBV30 | CAWSVGNSLEAFF
TRBJ2-7 | TRBV7-2 | CASSRTQGPYEQYF
TRBJ1-4 | TRBV19 | CASTKDREFEKLFF
TRBJ2-7 | TRBV5-1 | CASRADSSYEQYF
TRBJ2-7 | TRBV4-2 | CASSLWTGNEQYF
TRBJ2-7 | TRBV7-2 | CASSIYPGPYEQYF
TRBJ1-1 | TRBV5-4 | CASSLGPGVANEAFF
TRBJ2-7 | TRBV7-7 | CASSADREGEQYF
TRBJ2-1 | TRBV6-2/TRBV6-3 | CASSSDSFPWEQFF
TRBJ1-5 | TRBV2 | CASSPYRGKDQPQHF
TRBJ1-3 | TRBV6-5 | CATSPRFSSGNTIYF
TRBJ1-1 | TRBV29-1 | CSVADRPDTEAFF
TRBJ2-3 | TRBV18 | CASWSAADTQYF
TRBJ1-2 | TRBV18 | CASSPPDNFYGYTF
TRBJ1-2 | TRBV7-9 | CASSPRTELYGYTF
TRBJ1-2 | TRBV29-1 | CSARPAVYGYTF
TRBJ2-1 | TRBV3-1/TRBV3-2 | CASMGVAEQFF
TRBJ2-7 | TRBV7-9 | CASSLFGDAGDEQYF
TRBJ1-5 | TRBV5-4 | CASSSGQGQPQHF
TRBJ1-4 | TRBV3-1/TRBV3-2 | CASSPQSTRGEKLFF
TRBJ1-6 | TRBV3-1/TRBV3-2 | CASRAGVNSPLHF
TRBJ2-7 | TRBV9 | CASSGGTANFYEQYF
TRBJ2-5 | TRBV7-8 | CASSRGLTQYF
TRBJ1-4 | TRBV6-5 | CASSPVRANEKLFF
TRBJ1-6 | TRBV9 | CASSEKQGSYNSPLHF
TRBJ1-5 | TRBV4-3 | CASSQSPGFSQPQHF